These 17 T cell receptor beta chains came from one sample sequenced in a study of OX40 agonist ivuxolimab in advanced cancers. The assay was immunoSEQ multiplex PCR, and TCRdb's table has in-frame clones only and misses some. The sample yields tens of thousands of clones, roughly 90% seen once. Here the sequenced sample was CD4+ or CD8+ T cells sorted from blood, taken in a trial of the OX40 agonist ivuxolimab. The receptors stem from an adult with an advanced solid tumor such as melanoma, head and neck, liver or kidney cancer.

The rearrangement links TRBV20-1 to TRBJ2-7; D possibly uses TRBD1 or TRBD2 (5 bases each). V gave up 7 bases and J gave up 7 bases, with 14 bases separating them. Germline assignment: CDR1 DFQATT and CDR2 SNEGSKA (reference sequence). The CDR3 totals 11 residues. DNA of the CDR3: TGCAGTGGAGGCAGGGACGGGGAGCAGTACTTC. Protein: CSGGRDGEQYF.

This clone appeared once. CDR3 in amino acids: CASSYTGQTEAFF. The DNA of the CDR3 is TGTGCCAGCAGTTATACCGGACAGACTGAAGCTTTCTTT. This chain uses TRBV6-6 with TRBJ1-1; a weak D match, TRBD1 (6 bases). Germline V gene sequence: CDR1 MNHNY, CDR2 SVGAGI (reference sequence). With 3 bases removed from V and 5 bases from J, the gap between germline ends came to 10 bases. The CDR3 is made up of 13 amino acids.

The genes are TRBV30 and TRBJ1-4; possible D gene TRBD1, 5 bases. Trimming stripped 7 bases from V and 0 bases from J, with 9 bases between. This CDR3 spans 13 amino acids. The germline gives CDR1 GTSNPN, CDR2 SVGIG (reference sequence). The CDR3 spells CAYQGSTNEKLFF. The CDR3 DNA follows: TGTGCCTACCAGGGTTCAACTAATGAAAAACTGTTTTTT.

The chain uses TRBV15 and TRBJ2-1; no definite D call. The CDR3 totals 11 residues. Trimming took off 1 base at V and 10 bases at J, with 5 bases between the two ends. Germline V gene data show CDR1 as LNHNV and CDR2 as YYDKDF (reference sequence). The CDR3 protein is CATSRGSEQFF. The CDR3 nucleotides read TGTGCCACCAGCAGAGGTTCAGAGCAGTTCTTC.

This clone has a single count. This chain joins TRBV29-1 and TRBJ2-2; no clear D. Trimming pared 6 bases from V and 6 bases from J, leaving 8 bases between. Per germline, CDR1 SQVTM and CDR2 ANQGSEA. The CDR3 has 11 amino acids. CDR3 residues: CSVQRAGELFF. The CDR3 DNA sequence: TGCAGCGTCCAAAGGGCCGGGGAGCTGTTTTTT.

The CDR3 DNA reads TGTGCCAGCAGCTTACTGGGAGGCCGTAATGAAAAACTGTTTTTT. Amino acid sequence: CASSLLGGRNEKLFF. This chain links TRBV7-8 with TRBJ1-4, with D hard to call. In germline, CDR1 is SGHVS, CDR2 FQNEAQ. The CDR3 contains 15 residues. V was clipped by 2 bases and J by 4 bases, with 11 bases between them.

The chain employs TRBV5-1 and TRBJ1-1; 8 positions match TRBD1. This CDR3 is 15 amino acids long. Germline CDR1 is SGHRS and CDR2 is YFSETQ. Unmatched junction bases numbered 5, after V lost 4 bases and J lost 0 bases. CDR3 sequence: CASSLSTGVNTEAFF. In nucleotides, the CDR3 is TGCGCCAGCAGCCTCTCGACAGGGGTGAACACTGAAGCTTTCTTT.

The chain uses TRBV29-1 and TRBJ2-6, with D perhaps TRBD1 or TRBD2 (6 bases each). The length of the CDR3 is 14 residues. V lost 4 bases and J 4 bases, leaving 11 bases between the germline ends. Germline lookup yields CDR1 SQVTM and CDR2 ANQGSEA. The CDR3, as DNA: TGCAGCGTTGTGGGGGGCTCCGGGGCCAACGTCCTGACTTTC. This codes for CSVVGGSGANVLTF. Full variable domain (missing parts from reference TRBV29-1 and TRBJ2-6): SAVISQKPSRDICQRGTSLTIQCQVDSQVTMMFWYRQQPGQSLTLIATANQGSEATYESGFVIDKFPISRPNLTFSTLTVSNMSPEDSSIYLCSVVGGSGANVLTFGAGSRLTVL.

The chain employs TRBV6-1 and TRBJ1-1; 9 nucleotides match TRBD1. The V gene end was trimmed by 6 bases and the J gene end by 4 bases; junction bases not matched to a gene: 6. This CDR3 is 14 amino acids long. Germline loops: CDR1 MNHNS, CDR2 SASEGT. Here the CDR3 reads CASRAGQGVTEAFF. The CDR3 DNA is TGTGCCAGCAGAGCGGGACAGGGAGTCACTGAAGCTTTCTTT.

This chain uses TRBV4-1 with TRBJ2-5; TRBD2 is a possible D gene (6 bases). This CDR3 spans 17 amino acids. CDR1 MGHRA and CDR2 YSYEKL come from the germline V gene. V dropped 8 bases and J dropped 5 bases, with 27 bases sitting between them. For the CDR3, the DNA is TGCGCCAGCCGAAAAGGGGCTGGGCTGGGAGGAGGGGAGACCCAGTACTTC. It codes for CASRKGAGLGGGETQYF.

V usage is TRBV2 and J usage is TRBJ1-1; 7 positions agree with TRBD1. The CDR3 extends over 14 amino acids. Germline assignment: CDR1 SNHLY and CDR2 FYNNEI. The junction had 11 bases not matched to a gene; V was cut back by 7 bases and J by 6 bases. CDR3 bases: TGTGCCAGCAATGGGGACAGCAATATAGCTGAAGCTTTCTTT. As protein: CASNGDSNIAEAFF. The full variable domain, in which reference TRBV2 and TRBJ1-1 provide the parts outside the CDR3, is EPEVTQTPSHQVTQMGQEVILRCVPISNHLYFYWYRQILGQKVEFLVSFYNNEISEKSEIFDDQFSVERPDGSNFTLKIRSTKLEDSAMYFCASNGDSNIAEAFFGQGTRLTVV.

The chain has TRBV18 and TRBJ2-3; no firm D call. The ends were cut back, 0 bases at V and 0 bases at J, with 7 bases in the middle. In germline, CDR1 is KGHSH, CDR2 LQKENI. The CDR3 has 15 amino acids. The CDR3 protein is CASSPPRASTDTQYF. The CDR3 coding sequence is TGTGCCAGCTCACCACCCCGGGCTAGCACAGATACGCAGTATTTT.

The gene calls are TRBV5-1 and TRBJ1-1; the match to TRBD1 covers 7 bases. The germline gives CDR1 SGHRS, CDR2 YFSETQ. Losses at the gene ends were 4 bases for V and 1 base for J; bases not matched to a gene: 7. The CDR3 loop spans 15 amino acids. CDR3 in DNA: TGCGCCAGCAGCCCGGGGACAGCCCCGAACACTGAAGCTTTCTTT. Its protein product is CASSPGTAPNTEAFF.

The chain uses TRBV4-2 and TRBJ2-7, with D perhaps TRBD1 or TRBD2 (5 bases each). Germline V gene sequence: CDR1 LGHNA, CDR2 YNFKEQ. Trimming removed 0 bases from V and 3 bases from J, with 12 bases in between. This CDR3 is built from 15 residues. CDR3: CASSQDTGRYYEQYF. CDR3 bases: TGTGCCAGCAGCCAAGATACGGGGCGGTACTACGAGCAGTACTTC.

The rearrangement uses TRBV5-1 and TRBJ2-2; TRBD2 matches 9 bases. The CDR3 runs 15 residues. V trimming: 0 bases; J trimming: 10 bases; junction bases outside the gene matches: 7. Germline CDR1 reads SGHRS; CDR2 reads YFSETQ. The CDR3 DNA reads TGCGCCAGCAGCTTGGTGCTAGCGGGGCCAAAGGAGCTGTTTTTT. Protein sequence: CASSLVLAGPKELFF.

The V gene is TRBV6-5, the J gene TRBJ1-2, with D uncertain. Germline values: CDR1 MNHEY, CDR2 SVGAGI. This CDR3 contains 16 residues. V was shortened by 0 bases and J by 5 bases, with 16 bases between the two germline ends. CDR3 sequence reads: CASSYSGNQEIYGYTF. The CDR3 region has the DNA TGTGCCAGCAGTTACTCGGGAAACCAAGAGATATATGGCTACACCTTC.

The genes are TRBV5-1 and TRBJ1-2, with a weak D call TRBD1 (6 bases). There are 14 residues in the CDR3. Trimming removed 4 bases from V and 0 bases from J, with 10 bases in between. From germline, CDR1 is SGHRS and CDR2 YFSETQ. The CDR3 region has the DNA TGCGCCAGCAGCGCCGGACAGCCTAACTATGGCTACACCTTC. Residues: CASSAGQPNYGYTF.